The 30 T cell receptor beta chains presented below share a single source sample, sequenced in a study of shared clonotypes between healthy human individuals. TCRdb keeps only in-frame clones here, not all; method: immunoSEQ multiplex PCR. The table records under 600,000 clones, around three quarters of them present only once. The sample consisted of PBMCs. These receptors were taken from a middle-aged woman in good health. Some clones in this sample may be carry-over from other donors' samples.

The chain combines TRBV10-3 with TRBJ2-3, with D perhaps being TRBD1 or TRBD2 (5 bases each). The CDR3 extends over 14 amino acids. V was cut by 10 bases and J by 1 base, with 15 bases left in between. Per the germline V gene, CDR1 is ENHRY and CDR2 is SYGVKD. Here the CDR3 reads CASGPGLGTDTQYF. In DNA, the CDR3 is TGTGCCAGCGGACCGGGGCTTGGCACAGATACGCAGTATTTT.

This clone was seen only a few times. V gene TRBV11-2 combines with J gene TRBJ2-2, with D tentatively TRBD1 or TRBD2 (5 bases each). The CDR3 has 18 amino acids. Germline V lookup: CDR1 SGHAT, CDR2 FQNNGV. V lost 4 bases and J lost 6, with 24 bases in between. CDR3 DNA: TGTGCCAGCAGCTCCACCTCCGGGACCGCGAGGGTGGCCGGGGAGCTGTTTTTT. Its translation is CASSSTSGTARVAGELFF.

V is TRBV11-3 and J is TRBJ1-1, with 9 bases aligning to TRBD1. J was trimmed by 4 bases and V by 1 base; bases with no gene match: 7. Germline V lookup: CDR1 SGHNT, CDR2 YENEEA. The CDR3 runs 16 residues. The CDR3 DNA follows: TGTGCCAGCAGCTTAGGCCCCCGGACAGGGGCCACTGAAGCTTTCTTT. Translated, it gives CASSLGPRTGATEAFF.

The gene calls are TRBV30 and TRBJ2-5, with D perhaps matching TRBD1 or TRBD2 (5 bases each). This CDR3 is built from 11 residues. Trimming removed 8 bases from V and 7 bases from J, with 14 bases in between. Germline V gives CDR1 GTSNPN, CDR2 SVGIG (reference sequence). Here the CDR3 reads CAGNARGTQYF. The CDR3 DNA follows: TGTGCCGGAAACGCGAGGGGGACCCAGTACTTC.

The rearrangement uses TRBV19 and TRBJ2-7; 8 nucleotides line up with TRBD1. The CDR3 is 14 residues long. The germline CDR1 and CDR2 sequences are LNHDA and SQIVND (reference sequence). V lost 3 bases, J lost 3 bases, and 4 bases stayed unmatched. The CDR3 loop reads CASSIRGPGYEQYF. Here the CDR3 DNA reads TGTGCCAGTAGTATCAGGGGGCCAGGCTACGAGCAGTACTTC.

The rearrangement links TRBV29-1 to TRBJ2-7; D is possibly TRBD1 or TRBD2 (5 bases each). The germline V gene has CDR1 SQVTM and CDR2 ANQGSEA. V was shortened by 6 bases and J by 0 bases, with 12 bases between the two germline ends. The CDR3 extends over 13 amino acids. CDR3 DNA: TGCAGCGTGGTGGGACGGTACTCCTACGAGCAGTACTTC. Protein: CSVVGRYSYEQYF.

This clone turned up a few times. V and J are TRBV5-1 and TRBJ1-5; D unresolved. Germline V gene sequence: CDR1 SGHRS, CDR2 YFSETQ. The CDR3 sequence is 13 residues long. V was shortened by 4 bases and J by 11 bases, with 16 bases between the two germline ends. This CDR3 reads CASSTVPGGAQHF. The CDR3 DNA follows: TGCGCCAGCAGCACGGTCCCAGGCGGAGCCCAGCATTTT.

This chain connects TRBV7-2 to TRBJ2-2; TRBD2 matches 11 bases. The CDR3 totals 19 residues. Germline V gene sequence: CDR1 SGHTA, CDR2 FQGNSA. V lost 2 bases to trimming and J lost 2 bases; unmatched junction nucleotides: 10. The chain's CDR3 is CASSLFHHTSGSNTGELFF. The CDR3 nucleotides read TGTGCCAGCAGCTTATTCCACCACACTAGCGGGAGTAACACCGGGGAGCTGTTTTTT.

This chain links TRBV7-8 with TRBJ1-5; 8 bases agree with TRBD1. The V and J ends lost 4 bases and 0 bases, in that order; junction bases with no gene match: 2. The CDR3 sequence is 15 residues long. Per germline, CDR1 SGHVS and CDR2 FQNEAQ. CDR3 loop: CASSSGQASNQPQHF. As DNA, the CDR3 is TGTGCCAGCAGCTCGGGACAGGCTAGCAATCAGCCCCAGCATTTT.

This clone was seen a handful of times. The V call is TRBV9, the J call TRBJ2-5; D may be TRBD2 (6 bases). The CDR3 runs 15 residues. CDR1 and CDR2 (germline): SGDLS, YYNGEE. V gave up 0 bases and J gave up 4 bases, with 13 bases separating them. The CDR3 protein is CASSVDVGGGETQYF. As DNA, the CDR3 is TGTGCCAGCAGCGTAGATGTGGGGGGTGGAGAGACCCAGTACTTC.

The V gene is TRBV6-1, the J gene TRBJ2-1, with 8 bases lining up with TRBD1. The CDR3 contains 15 residues. Germline loops: CDR1 MNHNS, CDR2 SASEGT. Germline trimming cut 6 bases from V and 6 bases from J; bases unmatched to any gene: 10. CDR3 residues: CASRSRQGKGNEQFF. CDR3 DNA sequence: TGTGCCAGCAGAAGCAGACAGGGGAAAGGCAATGAGCAGTTCTTC.

The genes are TRBV4-3 and TRBJ1-1; TRBD1 matches at 7 bases. The CDR3 is 15 residues long. Per germline, CDR1 LGHNA and CDR2 YSLEER. Germline trimming cut 4 bases from V and 1 base from J; bases unmatched to any gene: 6. CDR3 bases: TGCGCCAGCAGCCGGAAGACAGGGCCGAACACTGAAGCTTTCTTT. Its translation is CASSRKTGPNTEAFF.

A note on this clone: One end of the junction is discordant with germline, which a read error may explain. The V and J genes are TRBV4-2 and TRBJ2-3, with TRBD2 matching 12 bases. This CDR3 comprises 16 residues. Germline lookup yields CDR1 LGHNA and CDR2 YNFKEQ. CDR3 region: CASSQALAGGPDTQYF. DNA of the CDR3: TGTGCCAGCAGTCAAGCCCTAGCGGGAGGGCCAGATACGCAGTATTTT.

The chain combines TRBV5-1 with TRBJ2-7; 12 bases are shared with TRBD1. With V trimmed by 0 bases and J by 5 bases, 6 bases remained unmatched. Per germline, CDR1 SGHRS and CDR2 YFSETQ. The CDR3 spans 16 residues. CDR3 loop: CASSLGPGTGGHEQYF. As DNA, the CDR3 is TGCGCCAGCAGCTTGGGGCCCGGGACAGGGGGCCACGAGCAGTACTTC. The full variable domain, completed using reference TRBV5-1 and TRBJ2-7, is KAGVTQTPRYLIKTRGQQVTLSCSPISGHRSVSWYQQTPGQGLQFLFEYFSETQRNKGNFPGRFSGRQFSNSRSEMNVSTLELGDSALYLCASSLGPGTGGHEQYFGPGTRLTVT.

The chain links TRBV28 to TRBJ2-5; 7 positions match TRBD2. The V and J ends lost 2 bases and 6 bases, in that order; junction bases with no gene match: 9. CDR1 and CDR2 from the germline V gene are MDHEN and SYDVKM. This CDR3 comprises 15 residues. CDR3 sequence (DNA): TGTGCCAGCAGTTTAGGGGGACTAAAGTTGAAGACCCAGTACTTC. This translates into CASSLGGLKLKTQYF.

This clone appeared once. The chain is built from TRBV2 and TRBJ2-7, with D unresolved. V was clipped by 8 bases and J by 2 bases, with 10 bases between them. Germline V gene sequence: CDR1 SNHLY, CDR2 FYNNEI. CDR3 length equals 12 residues. The CDR3 DNA reads TGTGCCAGCGCGGACGGACCCTACGAGCAGTACTTC. Its translation is CASADGPYEQYF.

This chain uses TRBV18 with TRBJ1-2; D is perhaps TRBD1 (5 bases). Trimming stripped 5 bases from V and 0 bases from J, with 10 bases between. The CDR3 contains 14 residues. Germline CDR1 is KGHSH and CDR2 is LQKENI. Written as DNA, the CDR3 is TGTGCCAGCTCAGCAGGGTTGTCTAACTATGGCTACACCTTC. Translation gives CASSAGLSNYGYTF.

This sequence joins TRBV5-1 and TRBJ1-1, with 7 bases identical to TRBD1. CDR1 is SGHRS, CDR2 YFSETQ, per germline. CDR3 size: 16 residues. The V and J ends lost 3 bases and 2 bases, in that order; junction bases with no gene match: 10. CDR3: CASSSDPTGSNTEAFF. CDR3 in DNA: TGCGCCAGCAGCTCAGACCCGACAGGGTCAAACACTGAAGCTTTCTTT.

Only a few counts were recorded for this clone. The chain links TRBV7-2 to TRBJ1-5; the D gene is possibly TRBD1 (5 bases). Germline CDR1 and CDR2: SGHTA and FQGNSA. V lost 5 bases and J lost 5, with 10 bases in between. This CDR3 comprises 13 residues. The CDR3: CASSPRGDQPQHF. DNA for the CDR3: TGTGCCAGCAGCCCCCGAGGGGATCAGCCCCAGCATTTT.

The chain couples TRBV21-1 to TRBJ2-7. TRBV21-1 is deemed a pseudogene. CDR3 size: 19 residues. The CDR3 bases are TGTGCCAGCAGCAAAGAGACGCAAAAAGCCGACCGTTCGAGCTACGAGCAGTACTTC. It is translated as CASSKETQKADRSSYEQYF.

This clone was seen more than once but under ten times. The chain links TRBV4-1 to TRBJ1-1; D may be TRBD1 (6 bases). The CDR3 has 14 residues. Trimming pared 2 bases from V and 4 bases from J, leaving 11 bases between. The germline gives CDR1 MGHRA, CDR2 YSYEKL. The CDR3 bases are TGCGCCAGCAGCCAACCGAGAGGGGGCACTGAAGCTTTCTTT. The encoded protein is CASSQPRGGTEAFF.

The J gene is TRBJ1-1, the V gene TRBV7-3; 10 nucleotides match TRBD1. Looked up from germline, CDR1 is SGHTA and CDR2 is FQGTGA. V gave up 2 bases and J gave up 6 bases; unmatched junction bases: 6. The CDR3 runs 15 residues. CDR3 bases: TGTGCCAGCAGCTTACTCGGACAGGGGGTATCTGAAGCTTTCTTT. Translation: CASSLLGQGVSEAFF.

The CDR3 protein is CASSSPQGPPQHF. The CDR3 DNA reads TGTGCCAGCAGCAGCCCACAGGGGCCGCCCCAGCATTTT. V usage is TRBV13 and J usage is TRBJ1-5, with 7 bases matching TRBD1. J was trimmed by 9 bases and V by 5 bases; bases with no gene match: 7. The germline V gene has CDR1 PRHDT and CDR2 FYEKMQ (reference sequence). The CDR3 loop spans 13 amino acids.

This chain connects TRBV10-3 to TRBJ2-1, with a tentative D call TRBD1 (5 bases). CDR1 and CDR2 from the germline V gene are ENHRY and SYGVKD. This CDR3 is 15 amino acids long. V dropped 2 bases and J dropped 0 bases, with 8 bases sitting between them. Here the CDR3 reads CAISEGQSSYNEQFF. In DNA form, the CDR3 reads TGTGCCATCAGTGAGGGACAAAGCTCCTACAATGAGCAGTTCTTC.

This chain links TRBV7-2 with TRBJ1-5; D perhaps matches TRBD1 (5 bases). V shed 5 bases and J shed 5 bases, with 13 bases lying between them. Germline CDR1 is SGHTA and CDR2 is FQGNSA. The CDR3 contains 14 residues. The CDR3 loop reads CASSAGGMDQPQHF. The CDR3 DNA is TGTGCCAGCAGCGCCGGGGGAATGGATCAGCCCCAGCATTTT.

V gene TRBV9 combines with J gene TRBJ2-7; 8 nucleotides agree with TRBD1. The J segment lost 7 bases and the V segment lost 3 bases, leaving 6 bases of the junction unmatched. Per germline, CDR1 SGDLS and CDR2 YYNGEE. The CDR3 loop spans 13 amino acids. The CDR3 here is CASSARTGPEQYF. The CDR3 DNA follows: TGTGCCAGCAGCGCCCGGACAGGGCCGGAGCAGTACTTC.

This chain links TRBV6-1 with TRBJ2-7; TRBD2 matches 10 bases. The CDR3 length is 16 residues. From germline, CDR1 is MNHNS and CDR2 SASEGT. V shed 0 bases, J shed 2 bases, and the junction held 4 bases outside the gene matches. As DNA, the CDR3 is TGTGCCAGCAGTGAAGCGACCGGACTAGCGGCCTACGAGCAGTACTTC. Its translation: CASSEATGLAAYEQYF.

The DNA for the CDR3 is TGTGCCAGCAGCTTTTTAGCGACACTCGACTACGAGCAGTACTTC. Amino acid sequence: CASSFLATLDYEQYF. The chain carries TRBV7-2 and TRBJ2-5; a possible D gene is TRBD2 (5 bases). The J call may be incorrect, as the DNA end agrees better with TRBJ2-7. The CDR3 spans 15 residues. Germline V CDR1 and CDR2: SGHTA, FQGNSA.

The rearrangement uses TRBV2 and TRBJ2-1; D is unclear. Germline V gene sequence: CDR1 SNHLY, CDR2 FYNNEI. Trimming shortened V by 8 bases and J by 0 bases, and 8 bases separated the two germline ends. The CDR3 has 13 residues. CDR3 nucleotide sequence: TGTGCCAGCTCGCAGATCTCCTACAATGAGCAGTTCTTC. Residues: CASSQISYNEQFF.

The V and J genes are TRBV11-2 and TRBJ2-7, with 8 bases lining up with TRBD1. This CDR3 contains 14 residues. Germline V gene sequence: CDR1 SGHAT, CDR2 FQNNGV. V lost 5 bases and J lost 4; bases outside the gene matches: 7. The CDR3 region is CASSLQTGAYEQYF. The CDR3 region has the DNA TGTGCCAGCAGCCTCCAGACAGGGGCATACGAGCAGTACTTC. The entire variable domain, with the rest obtained from reference TRBV11-2 and TRBJ2-7, is as follows: EAGVAQSPRYKIIEKRQSVAFWCNPISGHATLYWYQQILGQGPKLLIQFQNNGVVDDSQLPKDRFSAERLKGVDSTLKIQPAKLEDSAVYLCASSLQTGAYEQYFGPGTRLTVT.